Shown below are 26 T cell receptor beta chains from a single sample sequenced in a study of OX40 agonist ivuxolimab in advanced cancers. Only in-frame clones appear in the TCRdb table, and some are missing; sequencing was by immunoSEQ multiplex PCR. The table shows just under 85,000 clones, with approximately 84% occurring only once. The sample in question was CD4+ or CD8+ T cells sorted from blood, obtained in a trial of the OX40 agonist ivuxolimab. Source of these receptors: an adult with an advanced solid tumor such as melanoma, head and neck, liver or kidney cancer.

The V call is TRBV11-2, the J call TRBJ1-1; D gene ambiguous. V dropped 5 bases and J dropped 5 bases, with 12 bases sitting between them. The germline gives CDR1 SGHAT, CDR2 FQNNGV. This CDR3 has 13 residues. The CDR3 DNA reads TGTGCCAGCAGCCGCCAATTAGAGACTGAAGCTTTCTTT. It codes for CASSRQLETEAFF.

The V call is TRBV5-1, the J call TRBJ1-1; D is unclear. CDR1 is SGHRS and CDR2 is YFSETQ in the germline V gene. Trimming pared 2 bases from V and 0 bases from J, leaving 11 bases between. CDR3 length: 15 residues. In nucleotides, the CDR3 is TGCGCCAGCAGCTTTACCGGTGGGGTGAACACTGAAGCTTTCTTT. Protein product: CASSFTGGVNTEAFF.

This clone has a handful of counts. This chain uses TRBV9 with TRBJ1-1; 9 bases line up with TRBD1. The CDR3 is 15 amino acids. V lost 0 bases and J lost 5; bases outside the gene matches: 5. CDR1 is SGDLS and CDR2 is YYNGEE in the germline V gene. The CDR3, as DNA: TGTGCCAGCAGCGTAGGTGGACAGGGGCTTACTGAAGCTTTCTTT. Its protein is CASSVGGQGLTEAFF.

This chain connects TRBV19 to TRBJ2-3, with D uncertain. Trimming stripped 11 bases from V and 14 bases from J, with 17 bases between. Germline-derived CDR1 and CDR2 are LNHDA and SQIVND (reference sequence). This CDR3 has 10 amino acids. The CDR3: CAGAIDVGYF. The CDR3 DNA reads TGTGCCGGTGCGATCGACGTTGGGTATTTT.

The rearrangement links TRBV9 to TRBJ2-1; D is tentatively TRBD1 or TRBD2 (5 bases each). The V end was cut by 7 bases, the J end by 8 bases, with 19 bases between. The CDR3 spans 14 residues. Germline values: CDR1 SGDLS, CDR2 YYNGEE. As DNA, the CDR3 is TGTGCCAGCTCCCGGGACCTCGGGATCGATGAGCAGTTCTTC. Translation: CASSRDLGIDEQFF.

The V call is TRBV4-2, the J call TRBJ2-5; D may be TRBD1 (5 bases). Trimming removed 3 bases at V and 9 bases at J, with 14 bases between. There are 13 residues in the CDR3. From germline, CDR1 is LGHNA and CDR2 YNFKEQ. The CDR3 loop reads CASSQTESMAQYF. The CDR3 DNA reads as TGTGCCAGCAGCCAGACAGAATCAATGGCCCAGTACTTC.

V gene TRBV4-2 combines with J gene TRBJ1-6; 8 positions agree with TRBD1. In germline, CDR1 is LGHNA, CDR2 YNFKEQ. CDR3 size: 15 residues. The ends lost 4 bases at V and 6 bases at J; junction bases unmatched: 5. This CDR3 reads CASSLGQGGNSPLHF. Written as DNA, the CDR3 is TGTGCCAGCAGCCTCGGACAGGGTGGTAATTCACCCCTCCACTTT.

The count of this clone is one. The rearrangement uses TRBV6-5 and TRBJ1-3; 8 nucleotides align to TRBD1. Germline CDR1 is MNHEY and CDR2 is SVGAGI. V was clipped by 2 bases and J by 0 bases; unmatched bases: 3. This CDR3 region has 16 residues. The CDR3 reads CASSYADRGSGNTIYF. CDR3 coding DNA: TGTGCCAGCAGTTACGCCGACAGGGGCTCTGGAAACACCATATATTTT.

V and J are TRBV5-1 and TRBJ2-7; D gene unclear. V was clipped by 1 base and J by 8 bases, with 13 bases between them. CDR1 SGHRS and CDR2 YFSETQ come from the germline V gene. The CDR3 is 13 amino acids. The CDR3 loop reads CASSLPALGQQYF. CDR3 sequence (DNA): TGCGCCAGCAGCTTGCCCGCCCTCGGACAGCAGTACTTC.

The rearrangement uses TRBV9 and TRBJ2-7; 8 bases line up with TRBD2. V was pared by 3 bases and J by 5 bases, with 10 bases of the junction left unmatched. Germline assignment: CDR1 SGDLS and CDR2 YYNGEE. CDR3 length: 15 amino acids. CDR3 bases: TGTGCCAGCAGCGCGGGGGGGCGCGGGTCCCACGAGCAGTACTTC. Its protein product is CASSAGGRGSHEQYF.

V gene TRBV5-4 combines with J gene TRBJ2-3; no clear D gene. This CDR3 spans 14 amino acids. The germline V gene has CDR1 SGHNT and CDR2 YYREEE (reference sequence). Trimming stripped 2 bases from V and 2 bases from J, with 9 bases between. DNA for the CDR3: TGTGCCAGCAGCTTCGTATCTGCCACAGATACGCAGTATTTT. It yields the protein CASSFVSATDTQYF.

CDR3 amino acids: CAIRANQETQYF. CDR3 bases: TGTGCCATCCGGGCAAACCAAGAGACCCAGTACTTC. The chain has TRBV10-3 and TRBJ2-5; unclear D gene. The CDR3 contains 12 residues. The V end lost 8 bases, the J end lost 0 bases, and 7 bases lay between the germline ends. Germline V gene sequence: CDR1 ENHRY, CDR2 SYGVKD.

The rearrangement links TRBV27 to TRBJ2-7; D remains unclear. CDR3 length: 14 residues. Looked up from germline, CDR1 is MNHEY and CDR2 is SMNVEV (reference sequence). Trimming took 4 bases from V and 0 from J, leaving 10 bases between them. CDR3 amino acids: CASSYSPRSYEQYF. The CDR3 nucleotides read TGTGCCAGCAGTTACAGTCCCCGCTCCTACGAGCAGTACTTC.

The chain combines TRBV5-1 with TRBJ1-5; 7 bases match TRBD1. The length of the CDR3 is 16 residues. With V trimmed by 2 bases and J by 4 bases, 9 bases remained unmatched. Per the germline V gene, CDR1 is SGHRS and CDR2 is YFSETQ. CDR3 protein: CASSFNPRGLNQPQHF. The CDR3 DNA sequence: TGCGCCAGCAGCTTTAACCCAAGGGGGCTGAATCAGCCCCAGCATTTT.

This CDR3 reads CASSAIEGTEAFF. The DNA for the CDR3 is TGTGCCAGCAGTGCAATTGAAGGCACTGAAGCTTTCTTT. The chain is built from TRBV6-1 and TRBJ1-1; D is unclear. This CDR3 has 13 residues. Trimming cost V 4 bases and J 4 bases, with 10 bases left between them. CDR1 is MNHNS and CDR2 is SASEGT in the germline V gene.

The chain is built from TRBV11-2 and TRBJ1-1, with D hard to call. This CDR3 is built from 16 residues. The V gene's germline CDR1 is SGHAT and CDR2 FQNNGV. With 1 base removed from V and 0 bases from J, the gap between germline ends came to 12 bases. The CDR3 here is CASSLGKGGVNTEAFF. CDR3 sequence (DNA): TGTGCCAGCAGCTTAGGTAAAGGCGGCGTGAACACTGAAGCTTTCTTT.

The chain uses TRBV30 and TRBJ2-2, with D maybe TRBD2 (5 bases). The germline V gene has CDR1 GTSNPN and CDR2 SVGIG (reference sequence). The CDR3 totals 13 residues. V was cut by 4 bases and J by 3 bases, with 9 bases left in between. CDR3 residues: CAWTRLHTGELFF. In nucleotides, the CDR3 is TGTGCCTGGACTCGACTACACACCGGGGAGCTGTTTTTT.

V gene TRBV6-5 combines with J gene TRBJ2-3; the D gene is possibly TRBD1 (6 bases). The CDR3 has 15 amino acids. Germline V gene sequence: CDR1 MNHEY, CDR2 SVGAGI. V was cut by 4 bases and J by 3 bases, with 14 bases left in between. The CDR3 reads CASSSDSWRTDTQYF. The CDR3 DNA sequence: TGTGCCAGCAGTTCGGACAGCTGGAGGACAGATACGCAGTATTTT.

The CDR3 spells CASSLSGFSYTF. In DNA form, the CDR3 reads TGTGCCAGCAGTTTATCTGGTTTTAGCTACACCTTC. This chain links TRBV27 with TRBJ1-2, with D unresolved. The CDR3 is 12 amino acids. V dropped 0 bases and J dropped 9 bases, with 8 bases sitting between them. Germline V gene data show CDR1 as MNHEY and CDR2 as SMNVEV (reference sequence).

This chain links TRBV28 with TRBJ2-7; the D gene could be TRBD1 or TRBD2 (5 bases each). The CDR3 has 14 residues. V shed 7 bases and J shed 0 bases, with 13 bases lying between them. Germline V CDR1 and CDR2: MDHEN, SYDVKM. The CDR3 region has the DNA TGTGCCAGCACGGCCTGGGACGGCTCCTACGAGCAGTACTTC. Its translation is CASTAWDGSYEQYF.

The chain has TRBV5-1 and TRBJ2-1; 8 bases map to TRBD2. CDR1 is SGHRS and CDR2 is YFSETQ in the germline V gene. J was trimmed by 3 bases and V by 0 bases; bases with no gene match: 5. The CDR3 is made up of 16 amino acids. The CDR3 protein is CASSLGLALNYNEQFF. The CDR3 DNA reads TGCGCCAGCAGCTTGGGACTAGCGTTGAACTACAATGAGCAGTTCTTC. The full variable domain, its missing parts supplied by reference TRBV5-1 and TRBJ2-1, is KAGVTQTPRYLIKTRGQQVTLSCSPISGHRSVSWYQQTPGQGLQFLFEYFSETQRNKGNFPGRFSGRQFSNSRSEMNVSTLELGDSALYLCASSLGLALNYNEQFFGPGTRLTVL.

This clone was counted only a few times. CDR3 residues: CASSPLGNTQYF. The CDR3, as DNA: TGTGCCAGCAGTCCCTTGGGCAATACGCAGTATTTT. The chain couples TRBV11-2 to TRBJ2-3; no clear D gene. CDR1 is SGHAT and CDR2 is FQNNGV in the germline V gene. Trimming cost V 6 bases and J 7 bases, with 11 bases left between them. The CDR3 loop spans 12 amino acids.

This chain connects TRBV18 to TRBJ1-1; D call uncertain. In germline, CDR1 is KGHSH, CDR2 LQKENI. CDR3 length equals 12 residues. Trimming shortened V by 8 bases and J by 1 base, and 8 bases separated the two germline ends. Written as DNA, the CDR3 is TGTGCCAGCACCCACGGGAACACTGAAGCTTTCTTT. This encodes CASTHGNTEAFF. The variable domain in full, completed from reference TRBV18 and TRBJ1-1, reads NAGVMQNPRHLVRRRGQEARLRCSPMKGHSHVYWYRQLPEEGLKFMVYLQKENIIDESGMPKERFSAEFPKEGPSILRIQQVVRGDSAAYFCASTHGNTEAFFGQGTRLTVV.

Only a few counts were recorded for this clone. This chain's CDR3 is CAWSANYGIAEAFF. In DNA, the CDR3 is TGTGCCTGGAGTGCTAATTACGGAATCGCTGAAGCTTTCTTT. This chain connects TRBV30 to TRBJ1-1; D is unresolved. Germline values: CDR1 GTSNPN, CDR2 SVGIG (reference sequence). CDR3 length: 14 amino acids. V was shortened by 1 base and J by 6 bases, with 15 bases between the two germline ends.

The gene calls are TRBV7-9 and TRBJ1-2, with 9 bases lining up with TRBD1. Trimming removed 3 bases from V and 8 bases from J; junction bases left unmatched: 10. Germline V CDR1 and CDR2: SEHNR, FQNEAQ (reference sequence). This CDR3 has 15 residues. The CDR3 coding sequence is TGTGCCAGCAGCTTTGATTGGGACAGGGTGGGAGGCTACACCTTC. Its translation is CASSFDWDRVGGYTF.

The V gene is TRBV7-6, the J gene TRBJ2-1, with D perhaps given as TRBD1 or TRBD2 (5 bases each). V lost 7 bases to trimming and J lost 4 bases, with 17 bases between them. The CDR3 contains 15 residues. Per the germline V gene, CDR1 is SGHVS and CDR2 is FNYEAQ. In nucleotides, the CDR3 is TGTGCCAGCACGGCCTCAGAGGGGATATACAATGAGCAGTTCTTC. This codes for CASTASEGIYNEQFF.